A single sample gave rise to the 29 T cell receptor beta chains below, sequenced in a study of cytomegalovirus exposure and HLA in healthy donors. In the PCR, 60 Vbeta and 13 Jbeta primers were used. Sequenced by immunoSEQ multiplex PCR; TCRdb stores in-frame clones only, minus some. Here the sample spans some 130,000 clones, 70% to 85% being singletons. Specimen: PBMCs. The receptors shown here come from a boy aged 5-17 years in good health and CMV-seronegative.

V is TRBV11-2 and J is TRBJ2-6, with D possibly TRBD2 on 7 matching bases. The CDR3 consists of 18 residues. The germline gives CDR1 SGHAT, CDR2 FQNNGV. The germline V and J ends were trimmed by 5 bases and 2 bases, with 19 bases remaining between them. CDR3 region: CASSRGGGRRTGANVLTF. The CDR3 DNA reads TGTGCCAGCAGCCGTGGGGGGGGCAGAAGAACTGGGGCCAACGTCCTGACTTTC. Complete variable domain (other parts from reference TRBV11-2 and TRBJ2-6): EAGVAQSPRYKIIEKRQSVAFWCNPISGHATLYWYQQILGQGPKLLIQFQNNGVVDDSQLPKDRFSAERLKGVDSTLKIQPAKLEDSAVYLCASSRGGGRRTGANVLTFGAGSRLTVL.

CDR3 in DNA: TGTGCCAGCAGCGACACGGGAACTGAAGCTTTCTTT. This gives the protein CASSDTGTEAFF. The genes are TRBV7-6 and TRBJ1-1; D uncertain. This CDR3 is 12 amino acids long. From germline, CDR1 is SGHVS and CDR2 FNYEAQ. V was trimmed by 5 bases and J by 5 bases, leaving 9 bases between them.

The gene calls are TRBV27 and TRBJ2-5; 8 bases align to TRBD1. V trimming: 2 bases; J trimming: 4 bases; junction bases outside the gene matches: 9. Per the germline V gene, CDR1 is MNHEY and CDR2 is SMNVEV (reference sequence). The CDR3 consists of 16 residues. The CDR3 nucleotides are TGTGCCAGCAGTTTAATGGGAGGCAGGGGGCGAGAGACCCAGTACTTC. Translated: CASSLMGGRGRETQYF.

The chain combines TRBV5-1 with TRBJ1-6; TRBD1 matches at 8 bases. The J segment lost 8 bases and the V segment lost 4 bases, leaving 5 bases of the junction unmatched. CDR3 length: 14 amino acids. In germline, CDR1 is SGHRS, CDR2 YFSETQ. The CDR3: CASSQGTGDSPLHF. The CDR3 DNA is TGCGCCAGCAGCCAGGGGACAGGAGATTCACCCCTCCACTTT.

The rearrangement joins TRBV9 to TRBJ1-6, with 8 bases aligning to TRBD1. CDR1 and CDR2 from the germline V gene are SGDLS and YYNGEE. The CDR3 covers 14 residues. V dropped 3 bases and J dropped 10; count of bases not matched to a gene: 6. The CDR3, as DNA: TGTGCCAGCAGCGCAGGGGGCCAGATCTCACCCCTCCACTTT. Protein: CASSAGGQISPLHF.

This sequence joins TRBV19 and TRBJ1-3; 10 bases match TRBD1. Unmatched junction bases numbered 8, after V lost 6 bases and J lost 0 bases. CDR1 is LNHDA and CDR2 is SQIVND in the germline V gene (reference sequence). The CDR3 runs 17 residues. CDR3 nucleotide sequence: TGTGCCAGTAGGCAGCTGGGACAGGGGCGCTCTGGAAACACCATATATTTT. As protein: CASRQLGQGRSGNTIYF. Based on the CDR3 plus reference TRBV19 and TRBJ1-3, the full variable domain is DGGITQSPKYLFRKEGQNVTLSCEQNLNHDAMYWYRQDPGQGLRLIYYSQIVNDFQKGDIAEGYSVSREKKESFPLTVTSAQKNPTAFYLCASRQLGQGRSGNTIYFGEGSWLTVV.

The chain links TRBV15 to TRBJ2-3; 8 bases agree with TRBD2. Germline V gene lookup returns CDR1 LNHNV and CDR2 YYDKDF (reference sequence). Germline trimming cut 4 bases from V and 1 base from J; bases unmatched to any gene: 4. The CDR3 totals 15 residues. The CDR3 DNA follows: TGTGCCACCAGCATCGGGGGGGCGGGCACAGATACGCAGTATTTT. Protein product: CATSIGGAGTDTQYF.

V is TRBV5-1 and J is TRBJ1-3; possibly TRBD1 for D (6 bases). Germline CDR1 SGHRS, CDR2 YFSETQ. The CDR3 spans 16 residues. V lost 3 bases to trimming and J lost 0 bases, with 13 bases between them. The CDR3 here is CASSWGPTGSGNTIYF. The DNA of the CDR3 is TGCGCCAGCAGCTGGGGGCCGACGGGCTCTGGAAACACCATATATTTT.

The chain combines TRBV6-1 with TRBJ2-3, with D hard to call. Germline lookup yields CDR1 MNHNS and CDR2 SASEGT. V dropped 4 bases and J dropped 6 bases, with 8 bases sitting between them. The CDR3 covers 12 residues. The CDR3 bases are TGTGCCAGCAGTGGGCAAGTCGATACGCAGTATTTT. Its translation: CASSGQVDTQYF.

V gene TRBV19 combines with J gene TRBJ2-2, with D uncertain. Trimming left V 7 bases short and J 0 bases short, with 9 bases between. The CDR3 sequence is 14 residues long. Germline CDR1 LNHDA, CDR2 SQIVND (reference sequence). The CDR3 is CASTPPTNTGELFF. CDR3 bases: TGTGCCAGTACCCCCCCTACGAACACCGGGGAGCTGTTTTTT.

The rearrangement uses TRBV9 and TRBJ2-2, with 8 bases identical to TRBD2. There are 16 residues in the CDR3. The germline V gene has CDR1 SGDLS and CDR2 YYNGEE. J lost 1 base, V lost 2 bases, and 4 bases had no gene match. The CDR3 reads CASSVGGGRNTGELFF. The CDR3 nucleotides read TGTGCCAGCAGCGTGGGCGGGGGGCGGAACACCGGGGAGCTGTTTTTT. The full variable domain, in which reference TRBV9 and TRBJ2-2 provide the parts outside the CDR3, is DSGVTQTPKHLITATGQRVTLRCSPRSGDLSVYWYQQSLDQGLQFLIQYYNGEERAKGNILERFSAQQFPDLHSELNLSSLELGDSALYFCASSVGGGRNTGELFFGEGSRLTVL.

This clone was found a few times. V and J are TRBV7-2 and TRBJ1-1; D unresolved. The CDR3 spans 14 residues. Germline CDR1 SGHTA, CDR2 FQGNSA. V lost 6 bases and J 3 bases, leaving 14 bases between the germline ends. DNA of the CDR3: TGTGCCAGCAGGAAAAGGGTGGGAGACACTGAAGCTTTCTTT. Protein: CASRKRVGDTEAFF.

This rearrangement joins TRBV30 to TRBJ1-2; D possibly corresponds to TRBD1 (5 bases). Trimming shortened V by 5 bases and J by 4 bases, and 14 bases separated the two germline ends. The germline V gene encodes CDR1 GTSNPN and CDR2 SVGIG (reference sequence). The CDR3 extends over 13 amino acids. CDR3 nucleotide sequence: TGTGCCTGGGCTCAGGGTTACGGCTATGGCTACACCTTC. It translates to CAWAQGYGYGYTF.

This chain connects TRBV6-5 to TRBJ1-4, with D uncertain. The length of the CDR3 is 15 residues. Germline CDR1 is MNHEY and CDR2 is SVGAGI. Between the trimmed V and J ends, which lost 3 bases and 7 bases, there was a span of 15 bases. The CDR3 DNA follows: TGTGCCAGCAGTTATGAGGCGGGCCGTGGTGAAAAACTGTTTTTT. It codes for CASSYEAGRGEKLFF.

This chain uses TRBV27 with TRBJ2-3; tentatively, D is TRBD2 (7 bases). Germline assignment: CDR1 MNHEY and CDR2 SMNVEV (reference sequence). The CDR3 sequence is 17 residues long. The V end lost 2 bases, the J end lost 2 bases, and 17 bases lay between the germline ends. The CDR3 DNA reads as TGTGCCAGCAGTTTAATTTGGGGGGGCCCCGACACAGATACGCAGTATTTT. This encodes CASSLIWGGPDTDTQYF.

The gene calls are TRBV27 and TRBJ1-1; TRBD1 agrees at 9 bases. This CDR3 comprises 12 residues. V lost 5 bases and J lost 6; bases outside the gene matches: 1. Germline V gene sequence: CDR1 MNHEY, CDR2 SMNVEV (reference sequence). CDR3 sequence: CASSRQGAEAFF. In nucleotides, the CDR3 is TGTGCCAGCAGTCGACAGGGGGCTGAAGCTTTCTTT.

The gene calls are TRBV5-1 and TRBJ2-1, with D perhaps TRBD2 (6 bases). V lost 4 bases, J lost 2 bases, and 13 bases lay in between. CDR1 and CDR2 (germline): SGHRS, YFSETQ. The CDR3 is 15 amino acids. CDR3 sequence: CASSIAEPTYNEQFF. The CDR3, as DNA: TGCGCCAGCAGCATAGCGGAACCAACCTACAATGAGCAGTTCTTC.

This sequence joins TRBV29-1 and TRBJ1-2; D is uncertain. V lost 3 bases and J lost 3, with 5 bases in between. This CDR3 is built from 11 residues. CDR1 and CDR2 (germline): SQVTM, ANQGSEA. The CDR3 reads CSVERDYGYTF. The DNA of the CDR3 is TGCAGCGTTGAGCGGGACTATGGCTACACCTTC.

The chain uses TRBV11-2 and TRBJ2-7, with a possible D match to TRBD2 (5 bases). Looked up from germline, CDR1 is SGHAT and CDR2 is FQNNGV. With 5 bases removed from V and 4 bases from J, the gap between germline ends came to 18 bases. The CDR3 runs 15 residues. DNA for the CDR3: TGTGCCAGCAGCCACCCCAAAACTAGTCTGTACGAGCAGTACTTC. As protein: CASSHPKTSLYEQYF. The full variable domain, in which reference TRBV11-2 and TRBJ2-7 provide the parts outside the CDR3, is EAGVAQSPRYKIIEKRQSVAFWCNPISGHATLYWYQQILGQGPKLLIQFQNNGVVDDSQLPKDRFSAERLKGVDSTLKIQPAKLEDSAVYLCASSHPKTSLYEQYFGPGTRLTVT.

This sequence joins TRBV21-1 and TRBJ1-4. TRBV21-1 has pseudogene status. This CDR3 is 18 amino acids long. CDR3 protein: CASSKEGGTRTTNEKLFF. Written as DNA, the CDR3 is TGTGCCAGCAGCAAAGAGGGGGGGACCCGGACAACTAATGAAAAACTGTTTTTT.

This chain links TRBV30 with TRBJ1-2, with unresolved D. The CDR3 covers 11 residues. Germline CDR1 reads GTSNPN; CDR2 reads SVGIG (reference sequence). V dropped 5 bases and J dropped 7 bases, with 11 bases sitting between them. CDR3 region: CAWGRGSGYTF. The DNA for the CDR3 is TGTGCCTGGGGCCGAGGTTCTGGCTACACCTTC.

V usage is TRBV7-9 and J usage is TRBJ1-2, with TRBD1 matching over 7 bases. The CDR3 contains 14 residues. With 1 base clipped from V and 8 bases from J, the junction kept 7 bases outside the gene matches. Per the germline V gene, CDR1 is SEHNR and CDR2 is FQNEAQ (reference sequence). CDR3 coding DNA: TGTGCCAGCAGCTTAGGAGGGGGCGCGATAGGCTACACCTTC. Amino acid sequence: CASSLGGGAIGYTF.

V and J are TRBV5-1 and TRBJ1-5, with TRBD1 matching over 7 bases. The CDR3 loop spans 14 amino acids. Germline CDR1 is SGHRS and CDR2 is YFSETQ. The V and J ends lost 1 base and 6 bases, in that order; junction bases with no gene match: 4. The CDR3 protein is CASSLRQGGQPQHF. The CDR3 DNA sequence: TGCGCCAGCAGCTTGCGTCAGGGGGGTCAGCCCCAGCATTTT.

The J gene is TRBJ2-5, the V gene TRBV29-1; no reliable D call. The CDR3 is 12 residues long. V lost 4 bases and J 3 bases, leaving 9 bases between the germline ends. CDR1 is SQVTM and CDR2 is ANQGSEA in the germline V gene. The DNA for the CDR3 is TGCAGCGTTGCTGATACGGAAGAGACCCAGTACTTC. It is translated as CSVADTEETQYF.

CDR3 bases: TGTGCCACCAGCAGGCGGACAGGCTCTGGAAACACCATATATTTT. Protein: CATSRRTGSGNTIYF. The chain recombines TRBV15 with TRBJ1-3, with 7 bases that match TRBD1. Germline V gene sequence: CDR1 LNHNV, CDR2 YYDKDF (reference sequence). This CDR3 is built from 15 residues. The J segment lost 0 bases and the V segment lost 3 bases, leaving 2 bases of the junction unmatched.

The rearrangement joins TRBV5-1 to TRBJ1-3, with 8 bases that match TRBD1. The CDR3 is 16 amino acids. V was pared by 1 base and J by 0 bases, with 3 bases of the junction left unmatched. Germline V lookup: CDR1 SGHRS, CDR2 YFSETQ. The CDR3 here is CASSLNTGGSGNTIYF. Written as DNA, the CDR3 is TGCGCCAGCAGCTTGAATACAGGGGGCTCTGGAAACACCATATATTTT.

The gene calls are TRBV19 and TRBJ1-1; D possibly corresponds to TRBD1 (5 bases). V was pared by 6 bases and J by 3 bases, with 17 bases between. Germline lookup yields CDR1 LNHDA and CDR2 SQIVND (reference sequence). The CDR3 sequence is 15 residues long. CDR3 DNA: TGTGCCAGTAGAGTCGACGGCTCGACAGACACTGAAGCTTTCTTT. This codes for CASRVDGSTDTEAFF.

This chain connects TRBV19 to TRBJ2-1; possibly TRBD2 for D (7 bases). CDR3 size: 14 residues. Deletions cut 8 bases from V and 10 bases from J, with 21 bases between. The germline gives CDR1 LNHDA, CDR2 SQIVND (reference sequence). The CDR3 protein is CASWGAGATGEQFF. CDR3 in DNA: TGTGCCAGTTGGGGGGCGGGGGCTACAGGGGAGCAGTTCTTC. The full variable domain, with the rest looked up from reference TRBV19 and TRBJ2-1, is DGGITQSPKYLFRKEGQNVTLSCEQNLNHDAMYWYRQDPGQGLRLIYYSQIVNDFQKGDIAEGYSVSREKKESFPLTVTSAQKNPTAFYLCASWGAGATGEQFFGPGTRLTVL.

The CDR3 DNA reads as TGTGCCAGCAGTCGGACAGGGGGCACAGATACGCAGTATTTT. Protein: CASSRTGGTDTQYF. V and J are TRBV27 and TRBJ2-3; 9 nucleotides match TRBD1. The germline gives CDR1 MNHEY, CDR2 SMNVEV (reference sequence). CDR3 size: 14 residues. J was trimmed by 1 base and V by 5 bases; bases with no gene match: 1.